This TCR beta chain originates from a study of PD-1 blockade in classical Hodgkin lymphoma. Time point defined: cycle 4 day 1 (C4D1), after less than seven weeks of nivolumab. With no exception, relapse followed autologous stem cell transplantation in all patients, and brentuximab vedotin exposure varied. Clones were read by immunoSEQ multiplex PCR, and TCRdb kept only the in-frame ones, dropping some. In the table there are roughly 96,000 clones, 85% to 95% of which are singletons. The receptor's source is a human donor with classical Hodgkin lymphoma. The sample was peripheral blood mononuclear cells (PBMCs), taken before the fourth cycle of nivolumab.

The CDR3 spells CASAYSGKSYEQYF. DNA of the CDR3: TGTGCTAGTGCTTATAGCGGGAAATCCTACGAGCAGTACTTC. The chain is built from TRBV12-5 and TRBJ2-7, with 8 nucleotides matching TRBD2. The ends lost 7 bases at V and 1 base at J; junction bases unmatched: 6. The CDR3 totals 14 residues. CDR1 and CDR2 (germline): LGHNT, FRNRAP. Full variable domain (remainder filled in from reference TRBV12-5 and TRBJ2-7): DARVTQTPRHKVTEMGQEVTMRCQPILGHNTVFWYRQTMMQGLELLAYFRNRAPLDDSGMPKDRFSAEMPDATLATLKIQPSEPRDSAVYFCASAYSGKSYEQYFGPGTRLTVT.